This T cell receptor beta chain was documented in a study of CD4 T cell repertoires in COVID-19. Findings and limits, study-wide: Sharing of several most expanded SARS-CoV-2-reactive clonotypes across memory subsets suggested intraclonal diversification.

Notes on this clone: Antigen specificity is unknown.

Measured with immunoSEQ multiplex PCR; TCRdb has only the in-frame clones, and not every one. This sample has fewer than 100,000 clones; around 82% occur once, and the top ten carry approximately 0.55%. The CDR3 totals 14 residues. Germline values: CDR1 KGHSH, CDR2 LQKENI. V was clipped by 1 base and J by 5 bases, with 9 bases between them. The J gene is TRBJ2-1, the V gene TRBV18; D is perhaps TRBD1 (6 bases). This receptor was taken from a human donor who had COVID-19. The starting material was CD4+ T cells from peripheral blood, obtained after recovery from COVID-19. CDR3 sequence (DNA): TGTGCCAGCTCACCACTAGGGGGTGACAATGAGCAGTTCTTC. Translation: CASSPLGGDNEQFF.